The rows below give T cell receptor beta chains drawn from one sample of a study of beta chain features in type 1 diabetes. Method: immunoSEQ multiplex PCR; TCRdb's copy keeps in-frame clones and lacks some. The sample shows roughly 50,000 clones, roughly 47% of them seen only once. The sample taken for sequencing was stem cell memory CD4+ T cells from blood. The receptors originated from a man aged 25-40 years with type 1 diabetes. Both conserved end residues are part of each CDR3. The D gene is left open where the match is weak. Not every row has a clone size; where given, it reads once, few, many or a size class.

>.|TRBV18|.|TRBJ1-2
TGTGCCAGCTCACCTGCGGACATCGGCTACACCTTC
CASSPADIGYTF
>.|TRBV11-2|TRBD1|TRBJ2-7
TGTGCCAGCAGCCGGGACAGGGATATGGGGCAGTACTTC
CASSRDRDMGQYF
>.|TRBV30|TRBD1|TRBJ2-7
TGTGCCTGGAGTACGGACAGGGGAATCTACGAGCAGTACTTC
CAWSTDRGIYEQYF
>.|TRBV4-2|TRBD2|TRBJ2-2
TGTGCCAGCAGCCAGGGGACTAGCGGGAGAGCCGGGGAGCTGTTTTTT
CASSQGTSGRAGELFF
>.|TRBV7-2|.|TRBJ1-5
TGTGCCAGCAGCCGAGGAAATAGGAATAGCAATCAGCCCCAGCATTTT
CASSRGNRNSNQPQHF
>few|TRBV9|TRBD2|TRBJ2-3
TGTGCCAGCAGCGTAGGTCTAGCGGGGCTTCCCCTCGCTAGCACAGATACGCAGTATTTT
CASSVGLAGLPLASTDTQYF
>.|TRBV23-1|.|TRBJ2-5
TGCGCCAGCAGTCAGTCCCGGGAGAAGGGGGAGACCCAGTACTTC
CASSQSREKGETQYF
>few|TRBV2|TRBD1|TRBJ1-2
TGTGCCAGCAGTGGGCCGGACAGGTCCGCCTATGGCTACACCTTC
CASSGPDRSAYGYTF
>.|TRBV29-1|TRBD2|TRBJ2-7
TGCAGCGTTGAAGGGACTAGCTTAGCCGAGCAGTACTTC
CSVEGTSLAEQYF
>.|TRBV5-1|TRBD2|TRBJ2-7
TGCGCCAGCAGCGGAGGACTAGCGGGAGATAGGCAGTACTTC
CASSGGLAGDRQYF
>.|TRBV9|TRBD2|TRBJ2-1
TGTGCCAGCAGCGTGGCTAGCGGTTACAATGAGCAGTTCTTC
CASSVASGYNEQFF
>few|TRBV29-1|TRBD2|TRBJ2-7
TGCAGCGCCTCCGGGACTAGCGGCCCCTACGAGCAGTACTTC
CSASGTSGPYEQYF
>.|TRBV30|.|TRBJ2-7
TGTGCCGGTGCCAGCGCTTACGAGCAGTACTTC
CAGASAYEQYF
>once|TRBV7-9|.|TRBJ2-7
TGTGCCAGCAGCCCCGGCGGGACAGCCGGATCCTACGAGCAGTACTTC
CASSPGGTAGSYEQYF
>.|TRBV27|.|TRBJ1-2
TGTGCCAGCAGTTTATCGATCGGTACGTTTGGCTACACCTTC
CASSLSIGTFGYTF